The T cell receptor beta chain described here comes from a study of OX40 agonist ivuxolimab in advanced cancers. Produced via immunoSEQ multiplex PCR; TCRdb's table is partial and in-frame only. The data hold over 100,000 clones, with 90% to 95% observed a single time. Germline CDR1 reads MDHEN; CDR2 reads SYDVKM. The V gene end was trimmed by 8 bases and the J gene end by 8 bases; junction bases not matched to a gene: 8. The length of the CDR3 is 14 residues. The clonotype originates from an adult with an advanced solid tumor such as melanoma, head and neck, liver or kidney cancer. This chain links TRBV28 with TRBJ1-4; 10 bases are a match to TRBD1. This specimen consisted of CD4+ or CD8+ T cells sorted from blood, obtained in a trial of the OX40 agonist ivuxolimab. CDR3 region: CASYDRGRQEKLFF. The CDR3 nucleotides read TGTGCCAGCTATGACAGGGGGCGCCAGGAAAAACTGTTTTTT.